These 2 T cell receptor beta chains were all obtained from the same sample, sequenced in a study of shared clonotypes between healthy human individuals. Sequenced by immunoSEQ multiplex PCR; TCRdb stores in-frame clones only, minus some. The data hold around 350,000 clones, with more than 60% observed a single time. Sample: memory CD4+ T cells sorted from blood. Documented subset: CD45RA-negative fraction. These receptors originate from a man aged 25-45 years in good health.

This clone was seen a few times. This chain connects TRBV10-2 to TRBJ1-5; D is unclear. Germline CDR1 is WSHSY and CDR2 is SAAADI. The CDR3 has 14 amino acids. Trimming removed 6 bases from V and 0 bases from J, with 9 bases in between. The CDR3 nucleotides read TGCGCCAGCAGGTCAGCGGGTAGCAATCAGCCCCAGCATTTT. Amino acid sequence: CASRSAGSNQPQHF.

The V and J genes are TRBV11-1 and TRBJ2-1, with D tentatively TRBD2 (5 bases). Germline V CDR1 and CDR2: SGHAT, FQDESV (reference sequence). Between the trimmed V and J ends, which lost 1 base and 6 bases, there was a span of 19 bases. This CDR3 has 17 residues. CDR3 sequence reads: CASSLVVGALFSNEQFF. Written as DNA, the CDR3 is TGTGCCAGCAGCTTAGTGGTGGGAGCCCTATTTTCCAATGAGCAGTTCTTC.